The 31 T cell receptor beta chains presented below share a single source sample, sequenced in a study of T cells in Graves' hyperthyroidism and ophthalmopathy. Amplified regions were TCR beta CDR3 sequences from RNA transcripts. HTBI primers were used for first-round RT-PCR of the TCR CDR3. Using its own MiXCR run on the multiplex PCR reads, TCRdb lists one record per CDR3 protein. The sample lists about 570,000 distinct CDR3 sequences, approximately 44% occurring once. The sequenced sample consisted of peripheral blood or thyroid tissue (not recorded which). Receptors were obtained from an adult woman with Graves' disease, either hyperthyroidism or ophthalmopathy (not recorded which).

V is TRBV2 and J is TRBJ1-5; 9 nucleotides match TRBD1. Germline CDR1 reads SNHLY; CDR2 reads FYNNEI. The CDR3 extends over 14 amino acids. V lost 7 bases, J lost 3 bases, and 4 bases stayed unmatched. The CDR3 protein is CASKTGGLNQPQHF. The CDR3 DNA sequence: TGTGCCAGCAAGACAGGGGGGCTCAATCAGCCCCAGCATTTT. Combining the CDR3 with reference TRBV2 and TRBJ1-5 gives the whole variable domain EPEVTQTPSHQVTQMGQEVILRCVPISNHLYFYWYRQILGQKVEFLVSFYNNEISEKSEIFDDQFSVERPDGSNFTLKIRSTKLEDSAMYFCASKTGGLNQPQHFGDGTRLSIL.

This clonotype was counted only a few times. The V call is TRBV11-2, the J call TRBJ2-5; D is possibly TRBD1 (6 bases). The CDR3 spans 17 residues. The ends were cut back, 5 bases at V and 5 bases at J, with 24 bases in the middle. Germline V gene sequence: CDR1 SGHAT, CDR2 FQNNGV. The CDR3 here is CASSPPGRAGRGETQYF. The CDR3 DNA is TGTGCCAGCAGCCCCCCGGGCAGGGCCGGCAGGGGCGAGACCCAGTACTTC.

The chain links TRBV5-1 to TRBJ1-1; possible D gene TRBD1, 5 bases. The CDR3 contains 12 residues. Germline-derived CDR1 and CDR2 are SGHRS and YFSETQ. V lost 5 bases to trimming and J lost 8 bases, with 13 bases between them. DNA for the CDR3: TGCGCCAGCAGACCTGACAGAGACGAAGCTTTCTTT. Its translation is CASRPDRDEAFF.

V usage is TRBV2 and J usage is TRBJ1-1; D ambiguous. Germline loops: CDR1 SNHLY, CDR2 FYNNEI. The CDR3 runs 17 residues. Between the trimmed V and J ends, which lost 5 bases and 1 base, there was a span of 20 bases. The CDR3 DNA is TGTGCCAGCAGTCGCCCGGCATTTTCAGCTACGAACACTGAAGCTTTCTTT. Its translation: CASSRPAFSATNTEAFF.

The rearrangement uses TRBV20-1 and TRBJ2-5, with TRBD1 matching 9 bases. CDR1 is DFQATT, CDR2 SNEGSKA, per germline (reference sequence). Trimming cost V 6 bases and J 9 bases; bases outside gene matches: 11. CDR3 length: 13 amino acids. DNA for the CDR3: TGCAGTGCCTCTCGACAGGGGGATCAGCCCCAGTACTTC. Its translation: CSASRQGDQPQYF.

The chain is built from TRBV29-1 and TRBJ2-5, with 8 bases aligning to TRBD1. The trim removed 4 bases at V and 5 bases at J, leaving 6 bases unmatched. The CDR3 runs to 13 residues. Germline lookup yields CDR1 SQVTM and CDR2 ANQGSEA. The CDR3 DNA reads as TGCAGCGTTGGACAGGGGATTGAGGAGACCCAGTACTTC. Residues: CSVGQGIEETQYF.

Many counts were recorded for this clonotype. The chain uses TRBV20-1 and TRBJ2-7, with TRBD2 identical over 14 bases. The CDR3 covers 17 residues. The trim removed 5 bases at V and 2 bases at J, leaving 11 bases unmatched. From germline, CDR1 is DFQATT and CDR2 SNEGSKA (reference sequence). As DNA, the CDR3 is TGCAGTGCTGCCGGGACTAGCGGGAGTGAGGGGGCCTACGAGCAGTACTTC. The encoded protein is CSAAGTSGSEGAYEQYF.

The chain employs TRBV20-1 and TRBJ1-1; D not certain. CDR1 is DFQATT and CDR2 is SNEGSKA in the germline V gene (reference sequence). Trimming pared 2 bases from V and 4 bases from J, leaving 17 bases between. This CDR3 has 15 residues. CDR3 DNA sequence: TGCAGTGCTAGACGCCTCCGAGAGGGAGCCACTGAAGCTTTCTTT. Translation gives CSARRLREGATEAFF.

There are many counts of this clonotype. The chain links TRBV7-2 to TRBJ2-7; 10 nucleotides align to TRBD2. Germline trimming cut 1 base from V and 3 bases from J; bases unmatched to any gene: 3. Germline loops: CDR1 SGHTA, CDR2 FQGNSA. This CDR3 has 15 amino acids. This chain's CDR3 is CASSLDRTSGYEQYF. CDR3 coding DNA: TGTGCCAGCAGCTTAGACCGGACTAGCGGCTACGAGCAGTACTTC. Together with reference TRBV7-2 and TRBJ2-7, the CDR3 gives the full variable domain: GAGVSQSPSNKVTEKGKDVELRCDPISGHTALYWYRQSLGQGLEFLIYFQGNSAPDKSGLPSDRFSAERTGGSVSTLTIQRTQQEDSAVYLCASSLDRTSGYEQYFGPGTRLTVT.

This chain uses TRBV15 with TRBJ2-7, with D perhaps TRBD2 (6 bases). V lost 5 bases, J lost 5 bases, and 13 bases lay in between. From germline, CDR1 is LNHNV and CDR2 YYDKDF (reference sequence). This CDR3 is 13 amino acids long. CDR3 DNA: TGTGCCACCAGCCAAATGGGGGGAAACGAGCAGTACTTC. This codes for CATSQMGGNEQYF.

This clonotype was seen ten or more times. The chain combines TRBV9 with TRBJ1-1, with D possibly being TRBD1 (5 bases). The CDR3 spans 14 residues. Trimming took 4 bases from V and 3 from J, leaving 13 bases between them. The germline V gene encodes CDR1 SGDLS and CDR2 YYNGEE. The CDR3 DNA reads TGTGCCAGCAGCCCACACCCGGGGGACACTGAAGCTTTCTTT. Protein sequence: CASSPHPGDTEAFF.

V is TRBV19 and J is TRBJ1-5, with D hard to call. CDR3 size: 12 residues. V lost 6 bases, J lost 2 bases, and 5 bases lay in between. Germline CDR1 and CDR2: LNHDA and SQIVND (reference sequence). CDR3 sequence: CASRFGNQPQHF. The CDR3 bases are TGTGCCAGTAGATTTGGCAATCAGCCCCAGCATTTT.

Many counts were recorded for this clonotype. V usage is TRBV2 and J usage is TRBJ2-7; D perhaps matches TRBD2 (5 bases). CDR3 size: 15 residues. Trimming left V 8 bases short and J 3 bases short, with 20 bases between. CDR1 SNHLY and CDR2 FYNNEI come from the germline V gene. The CDR3 region has the DNA TGTGCCAGCGGTTCGGAGGACCCCGGGCTCTACGAGCAGTACTTC. Translated, it gives CASGSEDPGLYEQYF.

There are a few counts of this clonotype. The chain has TRBV7-6 and TRBJ2-1; D ambiguous. Germline lookup yields CDR1 SGHVS and CDR2 FNYEAQ. Trimming removed 5 bases at V and 10 bases at J, with 12 bases between. The CDR3 sequence is 12 residues long. The CDR3 DNA sequence: TGTGCCAGCAGCGCAATAAATACAGAGCAGTTCTTC. It translates to CASSAINTEQFF. Filled out from reference TRBV7-6 and TRBJ2-1, the complete variable domain reads GAGVSQSPRYKVTKRGQDVALRCDPISGHVSLYWYRQALGQGPEFLTYFNYEAQQDKSGLPNDRFSAERPEGSISTLTIQRTEQRDSAMYRCASSAINTEQFFGPGTRLTVL.

The chain uses TRBV6-6 and TRBJ2-5, with no clear D. V lost 5 bases and J 3 bases, leaving 13 bases between the germline ends. The germline V gene encodes CDR1 MNHNY and CDR2 SVGAGI (reference sequence). CDR3 length: 14 residues. CDR3 nucleotide sequence: TGTGCCAGCAGTGGCCCGCCTCTCAAAGAGACCCAGTACTTC. Protein: CASSGPPLKETQYF.

With regard to this clonotype: The missing conserved phenylalanine or tryptophan at the end of this CDR3 makes a read error likely. It is unclear where the CDR3 begins or ends on the DNA, so no DNA is shown, and the CDR3 is as TCRdb lists it. The rearrangement links TRBV20-1 to TRBJ1-5; no check of the table's D call, TRBD1, against the DNA was made. The CDR3 is 8 amino acids long, termini counted. The germline gives CDR1 DFQATT, CDR2 SNEGSKA (reference sequence). The CDR3 protein is CSAIGTGV.

The rearrangement uses TRBV3-1 and TRBJ1-2, with no clear D. V was clipped by 0 bases and J by 7 bases, with 12 bases between them. The CDR3 contains 14 residues. Germline assignment: CDR1 LGHDT and CDR2 YNNKEL (reference sequence). The CDR3 is CASSQDIARAGYTF. Here the CDR3 DNA reads TGTGCCAGCAGCCAAGATATCGCCCGGGCTGGCTACACCTTC.

The table lists this clonotype with many counts. This chain uses TRBV20-1 with TRBJ1-5, with a possible D match to TRBD1 (5 bases). Germline V gene sequence: CDR1 DFQATT, CDR2 SNEGSKA (reference sequence). The CDR3 consists of 13 residues. V lost 5 bases, J lost 5 bases, and 13 bases lay in between. This chain's CDR3 is CSAGGFSYQPQHF. CDR3 bases: TGCAGTGCTGGGGGATTCTCGTATCAGCCCCAGCATTTT.

This clonotype was recorded only once. The rearrangement uses TRBV10-3 and TRBJ2-5, with D perhaps TRBD1 (6 bases). The V gene's germline CDR1 is ENHRY and CDR2 SYGVKD. The CDR3 extends over 13 amino acids. V lost 3 bases, J lost 4 bases, and 9 bases lay in between. Written as DNA, the CDR3 is TGTGCCATCAGTGACGGGACAATAGAGACCCAGTACTTC. It specifies CAISDGTIETQYF.

The V call is TRBV20-1, the J call TRBJ1-2; tentatively, D is TRBD1 (5 bases). The CDR3 is 12 residues long. The V end was cut by 4 bases, the J end by 8 bases, with 14 bases between. The germline V gene encodes CDR1 DFQATT and CDR2 SNEGSKA (reference sequence). In DNA, the CDR3 is TGCAGTGCTAACCCAGGGTTGGGCGGCTACACCTTC. It translates to CSANPGLGGYTF.

This clonotype was seen at least ten times. The chain couples TRBV27 to TRBJ2-7, with a possible D match to TRBD1 (5 bases). V lost 8 bases and J lost 7, with 12 bases in between. Germline V gene lookup returns CDR1 MNHEY and CDR2 SMNVEV (reference sequence). This CDR3 has 11 amino acids. The CDR3 coding sequence is TGTGCCAGCCAAGGGGCTGGGGAGCAGTACTTC. This encodes CASQGAGEQYF.

This clonotype was counted many times. This chain uses TRBV7-9 with TRBJ1-3; possible D gene TRBD1, 5 bases. V lost 6 bases, J lost 3 bases, and 12 bases lay in between. The length of the CDR3 is 14 residues. Germline CDR1 and CDR2: SEHNR and FQNEAQ (reference sequence). The CDR3 spells CASRPSGFGNTIYF. CDR3 bases: TGTGCCAGCAGACCCTCAGGGTTTGGAAACACCATATATTTT.

As regards this clonotype: The CDR3 ends on some other residue instead of the conserved phenylalanine or tryptophan, so this is likely a read error. This rearrangement joins TRBV20-1 to TRBJ2-7, with 8 positions matching TRBD1. The CDR3 extends over 13 amino acids. V shed 3 bases and J 4 bases; nucleotides not matched to a gene: 5. Germline CDR1 reads DFQATT; CDR2 reads SNEGSKA (reference sequence). The CDR3: CSARVQGVYEQYL. For the CDR3, the DNA is TGCAGTGCTAGGGTACAGGGGGTATACGAGCAGTACCTC.

The rearrangement joins TRBV2 to TRBJ2-7; 8 bases agree with TRBD2. Trimming cost V 6 bases and J 6 bases; bases outside gene matches: 16. This CDR3 has 16 residues. Germline V lookup: CDR1 SNHLY, CDR2 FYNNEI. CDR3 sequence reads: CASSVSGGRPPPEQYF. CDR3 in DNA: TGTGCCAGCAGCGTTAGTGGCGGGAGGCCCCCCCCCGAGCAGTACTTC.

This clonotype has at least ten counts. The genes are TRBV5-1 and TRBJ1-1; TRBD1 might be the D (5 bases). This CDR3 has 13 residues. The V gene lost 1 base and the J gene lost 7 bases, with 11 bases spanning the gap. In germline, CDR1 is SGHRS, CDR2 YFSETQ. The CDR3 region is CASSLRTPNEAFF. The DNA of the CDR3 is TGCGCCAGCAGCTTGAGGACACCGAATGAAGCTTTCTTT. The complete variable domain, with remaining parts taken from reference TRBV5-1 and TRBJ1-1, reads KAGVTQTPRYLIKTRGQQVTLSCSPISGHRSVSWYQQTPGQGLQFLFEYFSETQRNKGNFPGRFSGRQFSNSRSEMNVSTLELGDSALYLCASSLRTPNEAFFGQGTRLTVV.

The chain joins TRBV5-1 to TRBJ1-5, with a possible D match to TRBD1 (6 bases). Germline V CDR1 and CDR2: SGHRS, YFSETQ. The CDR3 length is 15 residues. With 4 bases removed from V and 11 bases from J, the gap between germline ends came to 22 bases. CDR3 loop: CASSLTGTTTETQHF. The CDR3 nucleotides are TGCGCCAGCAGCCTTACCGGGACAACGACTGAGACCCAGCATTTT.

This rearrangement joins TRBV2 to TRBJ2-7; no clear D. Germline assignment: CDR1 SNHLY and CDR2 FYNNEI. V lost 7 bases and J 2 bases, leaving 15 bases between the germline ends. The CDR3 covers 14 residues. CDR3 sequence (DNA): TGTGCCAGCACTGAGGAACCTATTACCTACGAGCAGTACTTC. Translating it yields CASTEEPITYEQYF.

Comments on this clonotype: The conserved phenylalanine or tryptophan is not found at the CDR3 terminus, so this likely reflects a read error. This sequence joins TRBV2 and TRBJ2-6; the D is unclear. V dropped 6 bases and J dropped 0 bases, with 15 bases sitting between them. This CDR3 spans 17 amino acids. Per germline, CDR1 SNHLY and CDR2 FYNNEI. DNA for the CDR3: TGTGCCAGCAGATACTCGATCCTGAGCTCTGGGGCCAACGTCCTGACTTCC. Protein sequence: CASRYSILSSGANVLTS.

V and J are TRBV2 and TRBJ2-7; tentatively, D is TRBD2 (6 bases). The V end lost 6 bases, the J end lost 6 bases, and 9 bases lay between the germline ends. From germline, CDR1 is SNHLY and CDR2 FYNNEI. CDR3 length: 11 amino acids. The CDR3: CASRLASEQYF. In nucleotides, the CDR3 is TGTGCCAGCAGACTAGCAAGCGAGCAGTACTTC.

V usage is TRBV10-2 and J usage is TRBJ2-5, with D hard to call. The V gene's germline CDR1 is WSHSY and CDR2 SAAADI. The CDR3 is 15 residues long. V shed 0 bases and J shed 5 bases, with 13 bases lying between them. This chain's CDR3 is CASSESKHVRETQYF. The CDR3 DNA follows: TGCGCCAGCAGTGAGTCGAAACACGTCCGCGAGACCCAGTACTTC.

The V gene is TRBV28, the J gene TRBJ1-6; D unresolved. The CDR3 spans 15 residues. CDR1 MDHEN and CDR2 SYDVKM come from the germline V gene. Trimming cost V 2 bases and J 6 bases, with 11 bases left between them. CDR3 in DNA: TGTGCCAGCAGTTTAGTGATACTGACTAATTCACCCCTCCACTTT. Translated: CASSLVILTNSPLHF.